These 24 T cell receptor beta chains were sequenced from one sample in a study of molecular identifiers for immune sequencing clone quantification. TCRdb reprocessed the PCR reads with MiXCR, giving one entry per CDR3 protein. The data show about 330,000 distinct CDR3 sequences, with under 25% seen just once and roughly 0.7% held by the top ten. The sample consisted of naive CD8+ T cells from blood, with Jurkat cell RNA spiked in. The subset was: FACS-sorted CD8+CD4-CCR7+CD45RA+ naive T cells. The receptors stem from a human donor in good health. Some libraries in this study had Jurkat cell RNA spiked in.

This chain joins TRBV10-3 and TRBJ2-1; D is uncertain. V shed 3 bases and J shed 7 bases, with 7 bases lying between them. The CDR3 is made up of 12 amino acids. Germline CDR1 reads ENHRY; CDR2 reads SYGVKD. The DNA of the CDR3 is TGTGCCATCAGTGACTCCTTGAATGAGCAGTTCTTC. It encodes CAISDSLNEQFF.

The rearrangement joins TRBV7-2 to TRBJ2-7; TRBD1 matches 7 bases. J lost 0 bases, V lost 3 bases, and 5 bases had no gene match. Germline V gene lookup returns CDR1 SGHTA and CDR2 FQGNSA. This CDR3 has 15 amino acids. The CDR3 sequence: CASSFYRGSSYEQYF. In DNA form, the CDR3 reads TGTGCCAGCAGCTTCTACAGGGGTAGCTCCTACGAGCAGTACTTC.

This clonotype came up a few times. The chain is built from TRBV6-1 and TRBJ1-5, with 7 bases identical to TRBD1. The V gene's germline CDR1 is MNHNS and CDR2 SASEGT. The CDR3 has 16 residues. The trim removed 2 bases at V and 5 bases at J, leaving 9 bases unmatched. CDR3 amino acids: CASSELTGTGYQPQHF. CDR3 bases: TGTGCCAGCAGTGAATTGACAGGGACGGGGTATCAGCCCCAGCATTTT.

The rearrangement uses TRBV7-9 and TRBJ2-1; D tentatively fits TRBD1 or TRBD2 (5 bases each). This CDR3 contains 17 residues. In germline, CDR1 is SEHNR, CDR2 FQNEAQ (reference sequence). V was trimmed by 6 bases and J by 0 bases, leaving 18 bases between them. Here the CDR3 DNA reads TGTGCCAGCAGTTCGAACCGGGACGCTTACTCCTACAATGAGCAGTTCTTC. This encodes CASSSNRDAYSYNEQFF.

About this clonotype: At one end, the junction sequence differs from germline, possibly due to a read error. This sequence joins TRBV5-4 and TRBJ1-2, with D uncertain. Looked up from germline, CDR1 is SGHNT and CDR2 is YYREEE (reference sequence). The CDR3 is 14 residues long. The CDR3 coding sequence is TGTGCCAGCAGCTTCCGGGGAAGTGACTATGGCTACTCCTTC. Protein sequence: CASSFRGSDYGYSF.

This clonotype was seen a few times. This CDR3 reads CASATGGSYNEQFF. The CDR3 DNA reads TGCGCCAGCGCGACAGGGGGCTCCTACAATGAGCAGTTCTTC. The chain employs TRBV23-1 and TRBJ2-1; TRBD1 matches at 9 bases. TRBV23-1 qualifies as an ORF whose function is uncertain. V was pared by 8 bases and J by 0 bases, with 2 bases of the junction left unmatched. The CDR3 sequence is 14 residues long.

V usage is TRBV5-4 and J usage is TRBJ2-5; no firm D call. Looked up from germline, CDR1 is SGHNT and CDR2 is YYREEE (reference sequence). V was cut by 0 bases and J by 5 bases, with 14 bases left in between. This CDR3 comprises 15 residues. The CDR3 DNA sequence: TGTGCCAGCAGCTTGGGGGGTAACCCCCTGGAGACCCAGTACTTC. As protein: CASSLGGNPLETQYF.

The chain uses TRBV4-1 and TRBJ2-1, with D uncertain. Trimming took off 0 bases at V and 5 bases at J, with 8 bases between the two ends. CDR1 MGHRA and CDR2 YSYEKL come from the germline V gene. The CDR3 is 14 amino acids. The CDR3 DNA sequence: TGCGCCAGCAGCCAAGATACGCGCAACAATGAGCAGTTCTTC. Translation: CASSQDTRNNEQFF.

J is TRBJ1-1 and V is TRBV27; maybe TRBD1 (6 bases). V was cut by 6 bases and J by 5 bases, with 16 bases left in between. The CDR3 length is 14 residues. The germline V gene has CDR1 MNHEY and CDR2 SMNVEV (reference sequence). The CDR3 loop reads CASRTILTGTEAFF. The DNA of the CDR3 is TGTGCCAGCAGGACAATATTAACAGGGACTGAAGCTTTCTTT.

For this clonotype: This may stem from a read error, because a much larger clone lies one nucleotide away. This rearrangement joins TRBV11-2 to TRBJ2-1; TRBD1 or TRBD2 may be the D gene (5 bases each). Germline lookup yields CDR1 SGHAT and CDR2 FQNNGV. The CDR3 is 14 amino acids. The CDR3 DNA reads TGTGCCAGCACCTGGGGCACCCGGGGCAATGAGCAGTCCTTC. This sequence encodes CASTWGTRGNEQSF. Full variable domain (missing parts from reference TRBV11-2 and TRBJ2-1): EAGVAQSPRYKIIEKRQSVAFWCNPISGHATLYWYQQILGQGPKLLIQFQNNGVVDDSQLPKDRFSAERLKGVDSTLKIQPAKLEDSAVYLCASTWGTRGNEQSFGPGTRLTVL.

This clonotype was seen a few times. The gene calls are TRBV7-3 and TRBJ2-3; D is possibly TRBD2 (5 bases). The germline V and J ends were trimmed by 3 bases and 5 bases, with 15 bases remaining between them. The CDR3 has 15 amino acids. The germline V gene encodes CDR1 SGHTA and CDR2 FQGTGA. The CDR3 is CASSLGAEAGDTQYF. CDR3 bases: TGTGCCAGCAGCTTGGGCGCGGAGGCTGGAGATACGCAGTATTTT.

With respect to this clonotype: A much larger clone lies one base from this, so it may be a read error. The CDR3 sequence is CASGLVGNSYEQYF. CDR3 DNA sequence: TGTGCCAGCGGTTTAGTAGGGAACTCCTACGAGCAGTACTTC. This chain uses TRBV28 with TRBJ2-7, with unresolved D. Germline V gene data show CDR1 as MDHEN and CDR2 as SYDVKM. The CDR3 runs to 14 residues. Looking up the rest from reference TRBV28 and TRBJ2-7 gives the full variable domain: DVKVTQSSRYLVKRTGEKVFLECVQDMDHENMFWYRQDPGLGLRLIYFSYDVKMKEKGDIPEGYSVSREKKERFSLILESASTNQTSMYLCASGLVGNSYEQYFGPGTRLTVT.

This clonotype was detected a few times. This chain joins TRBV6-1 and TRBJ2-3; 7 bases match TRBD2. The germline V gene has CDR1 MNHNS and CDR2 SASEGT. CDR3 length equals 15 residues. This CDR3 reads CESLSSGASTDTQYF. The CDR3 DNA reads TGTGAGAGTTTGTCTAGCGGAGCGAGCACAGATACGCAGTATTTT.

This clonotype was counted many times. The chain uses TRBV7-9 and TRBJ2-7; 11 bases map to TRBD2. The J segment lost 3 bases and the V segment lost 8 bases, leaving 6 bases of the junction unmatched. Germline-derived CDR1 and CDR2 are SEHNR and FQNEAQ (reference sequence). This CDR3 region has 14 residues. This chain's CDR3 is CASLGTSGDYEQYF. CDR3 nucleotides: TGTGCCAGCCTCGGGACTAGCGGAGACTACGAGCAGTACTTC.

V and J are TRBV12-3 or TRBV12-4 and TRBJ2-3, with 7 bases aligning to TRBD1. The J segment lost 2 bases and the V segment lost 4 bases, leaving 12 bases of the junction unmatched. The CDR3 is made up of 17 amino acids. The chain's CDR3 is CASSYQTGLYFTDTQYF. In nucleotides, the CDR3 is TGTGCCAGCAGTTACCAGACAGGGTTATATTTCACAGATACGCAGTATTTT.

This clonotype was seen ten or more times. The chain has TRBV9 and TRBJ2-7; D possibly matches TRBD1 or TRBD2 (7 bases each). Per the germline V gene, CDR1 is SGDLS and CDR2 is YYNGEE. CDR3 length: 13 residues. Trimming took off 2 bases at V and 6 bases at J, with 12 bases between the two ends. DNA for the CDR3: TGTGCCAGCAGCGTGGGAGGGGGCCGCGAGCAGTACTTC. This gives the protein CASSVGGGREQYF.

Written as DNA, the CDR3 is TGCAGTGCTCGGGACAGGTCCGCCGCGCAGTACTTC. Protein sequence: CSARDRSAAQYF. The genes are TRBV20-1 and TRBJ2-7, with TRBD1 identical over 8 bases. The CDR3 totals 12 residues. Germline V gives CDR1 DFQATT, CDR2 SNEGSKA (reference sequence). V lost 5 bases to trimming and J lost 9 bases; unmatched junction nucleotides: 9.

This clonotype was seen once. One end of the junction varies from germline; a read error may be responsible. The chain is built from TRBV20-1 and TRBJ2-3; 12 bases align to TRBD2. Germline values: CDR1 DFQATT, CDR2 SNEGSKA (reference sequence). The CDR3 loop spans 17 amino acids. The CDR3: CGARLILAGGPTDTQYF. The CDR3 coding sequence is TGCGGTGCTAGACTTATCCTAGCGGGAGGGCCCACAGATACGCAGTATTTT.

This chain links TRBV13 with TRBJ1-1; D ambiguous. In germline, CDR1 is PRHDT, CDR2 FYEKMQ (reference sequence). CDR3 length: 14 amino acids. CDR3 sequence reads: CASGSRYENTEAFF. CDR3 coding DNA: TGTGCTAGCGGCTCCCGCTATGAGAACACTGAAGCTTTCTTT.

A note on this clonotype: A read error is the likely source, as a far larger clone sits one nucleotide away. The J gene is TRBJ1-1, the V gene TRBV5-1; possibly TRBD1 for D (6 bases). V lost 6 bases to trimming and J lost 0 bases, with 12 bases between them. In germline, CDR1 is SGHRS, CDR2 YFSETQ. The CDR3 is 14 amino acids. CDR3 protein: CASNLRGMNTEAFF. The CDR3 region has the DNA TGCGCCAGCAACTTAAGGGGGATGAACACTGAAGCTTTCTTT.

There are a few counts of this clonotype. The J gene is TRBJ2-7, the V gene TRBV29-1, with TRBD1 matching over 8 bases. The germline gives CDR1 SQVTM, CDR2 ANQGSEA. After removal of 3 bases from V and 6 bases from J, the junction contained 4 bases not matched to a gene. This CDR3 is built from 12 residues. CDR3 loop: CSVDRGLGEQYF. DNA of the CDR3: TGCAGCGTTGACAGGGGGCTAGGCGAGCAGTACTTC.

This clonotype was counted many times. The chain joins TRBV28 to TRBJ1-1, with D hard to call. The CDR3 is 14 residues long. Germline assignment: CDR1 MDHEN and CDR2 SYDVKM. Trimming took off 3 bases at V and 1 base at J, with 9 bases between the two ends. CDR3 DNA sequence: TGTGCCAGCAGTTTTCGTTTAGGGAACACTGAAGCTTTCTTT. This encodes CASSFRLGNTEAFF.

This rearrangement joins TRBV4-3 to TRBJ2-7, with 8 positions matching TRBD2. Germline values: CDR1 LGHNA, CDR2 YSLEER. The CDR3 extends over 17 amino acids. J gave up 0 bases and V 3 bases, and 10 bases lay outside the gene matches. The CDR3 protein is CASSQVARLANSYEQYF. Written as DNA, the CDR3 is TGCGCCAGCAGCCAGGTGGCCCGACTAGCGAACTCCTACGAGCAGTACTTC.

V and J are TRBV3-1 and TRBJ2-7; D not certain. The CDR3 runs to 16 residues. V was shortened by 0 bases and J by 2 bases, with 14 bases between the two germline ends. Germline V gene sequence: CDR1 LGHDT, CDR2 YNNKEL (reference sequence). The CDR3 reads CASSQDVGPFPYEQYF. The CDR3 DNA is TGTGCCAGCAGCCAAGATGTGGGCCCCTTTCCCTACGAGCAGTACTTC.